One sample yielded the 20 T cell receptor beta chains listed below, sequenced in a study of blood T cell repertoires in COVID-19. Data came from immunoSEQ multiplex PCR; TCRdb stores just in-frame clones and leaves some out. Among roughly 380,000 clones listed, 89% were seen once. Sequencing was carried out using peripheral blood. These receptors were taken from a woman aged 60-70 years with COVID-19, enrolled during active disease.

The chain has TRBV15 and TRBJ1-2; 8 bases match TRBD1. CDR1 and CDR2 from the germline V gene are LNHNV and YYDKDF (reference sequence). The CDR3 length is 15 residues. V lost 5 bases to trimming and J lost 2 bases; unmatched junction nucleotides: 7. In DNA form, the CDR3 reads TGTGCCACCAGCGGAATAAGGACAGGGAACTATGGCTACACCTTC. Its protein product is CATSGIRTGNYGYTF.

The V and J genes are TRBV11-2 and TRBJ1-1; 8 nucleotides line up with TRBD1. J was trimmed by 7 bases and V by 3 bases; bases with no gene match: 7. Germline CDR1 SGHAT, CDR2 FQNNGV. This CDR3 is built from 14 residues. CDR3 sequence (DNA): TGTGCCAGCAGCTTGGTTTGGACAGGGTATGAAGCTTTCTTT. This translates into CASSLVWTGYEAFF.

This chain's CDR3 is CASSPGSENSPLHF. CDR3 DNA: TGTGCCAGCTCACCCGGTAGCGAAAATTCACCCCTCCACTTT. V gene TRBV18 combines with J gene TRBJ1-6; no clear D gene. V was pared by 3 bases and J by 7 bases, with 10 bases between. Germline CDR1 is KGHSH and CDR2 is LQKENI. The CDR3 has 14 amino acids.

The chain employs TRBV4-1 and TRBJ1-6, with unresolved D. Germline CDR1 reads MGHRA; CDR2 reads YSYEKL. This CDR3 is 15 amino acids long. The V and J ends lost 4 bases and 0 bases respectively, with 7 bases between them. CDR3 loop: CASSPAGSYNSPLHF. In DNA form, the CDR3 reads TGCGCCAGCAGCCCGGCGGGCTCCTATAATTCACCCCTCCACTTT.

This clone was seen a single time. This chain uses TRBV6-5 with TRBJ1-1; the match to TRBD1 covers 8 bases. After removal of 6 bases from V and 11 bases from J, the junction contained 8 bases not matched to a gene. Germline assignment: CDR1 MNHEY and CDR2 SVGAGI. The CDR3 consists of 12 residues. Here the CDR3 reads CASRPGTGGAFF. Written as DNA, the CDR3 is TGTGCCAGCAGACCCGGGACAGGAGGCGCTTTCTTT.

The chain carries TRBV28 and TRBJ1-2; possibly TRBD1 for D (6 bases). V lost 2 bases and J 5 bases, leaving 12 bases between the germline ends. CDR3 length equals 14 residues. Germline loops: CDR1 MDHEN, CDR2 SYDVKM. CDR3 in DNA: TGTGCCAGCAGTTTAGAGGGCAGGGGTTATGGCTACACCTTC. Protein product: CASSLEGRGYGYTF.

This rearrangement joins TRBV5-1 to TRBJ1-1; D not certain. Germline V gene data show CDR1 as SGHRS and CDR2 as YFSETQ. The CDR3 runs to 17 residues. Trimming shortened V by 0 bases and J by 0 bases, and 15 bases separated the two germline ends. CDR3 in DNA: TGCGCCAGCAGCTTGGGGTGGGCCTCCCTCATGAACACTGAAGCTTTCTTT. This sequence encodes CASSLGWASLMNTEAFF.

Details on this clone: The identical CDR3 is also encoded by other nucleotide sequences in the sample. This sequence joins TRBV19 and TRBJ1-1; possibly TRBD1 for D (6 bases). V was trimmed by 8 bases and J by 0 bases, leaving 10 bases between them. The CDR3 sequence is 13 residues long. Germline CDR1 reads LNHDA; CDR2 reads SQIVND (reference sequence). The CDR3 is CASQGQLNTEAFF. CDR3 sequence (DNA): TGTGCCAGTCAAGGACAGTTGAACACTGAAGCTTTCTTT.

The J gene is TRBJ2-7, the V gene TRBV5-6, with TRBD2 identical over 11 bases. CDR3 length: 14 residues. The germline CDR1 and CDR2 sequences are SGHDT and YYEEEE. The V segment lost 5 bases and the J segment 3 bases; nucleotides outside the gene matches: 4. CDR3 region: CASREGLAVYEQYF. CDR3 DNA: TGTGCCAGCAGGGAGGGACTAGCGGTCTACGAGCAGTACTTC.

V and J are TRBV11-2 and TRBJ1-2; TRBD1 matches 10 bases. CDR1 SGHAT and CDR2 FQNNGV come from the germline V gene. V gave up 1 base and J gave up 7 bases; unmatched junction bases: 6. The CDR3 is 15 amino acids. CDR3 amino acids: CASSLAGTGDGGYTF. The CDR3 nucleotides read TGTGCCAGCAGCTTAGCTGGGACAGGGGACGGTGGCTACACCTTC.

The gene calls are TRBV7-2 and TRBJ2-1; D is possibly TRBD2 (5 bases). Germline V gives CDR1 SGHTA, CDR2 FQGNSA. This CDR3 is built from 16 residues. Trimming removed 3 bases at V and 0 bases at J, with 12 bases between. CDR3: CASSFFGVLSYNEQFF. The CDR3, as DNA: TGTGCCAGCAGCTTCTTCGGGGTTCTCTCCTACAATGAGCAGTTCTTC.

The chain is built from TRBV5-1 and TRBJ2-6; a weak D match, TRBD1 (7 bases). Germline V gene sequence: CDR1 SGHRS, CDR2 YFSETQ. This CDR3 is 17 amino acids long. V was shortened by 4 bases and J by 2 bases, with 16 bases between the two germline ends. The CDR3 here is CASSPRQGLTGANVLTF. The CDR3 bases are TGCGCCAGCAGCCCACGACAGGGACTCACTGGGGCCAACGTCCTGACTTTC.

V usage is TRBV5-1 and J usage is TRBJ2-3; 10 bases line up with TRBD1. Germline CDR1 reads SGHRS; CDR2 reads YFSETQ. The ends lost 3 bases at V and 2 bases at J; junction bases unmatched: 6. This CDR3 region has 16 residues. The CDR3 reads CASSSGDRGDTDTQYF. The CDR3 region has the DNA TGCGCCAGCAGCTCGGGGGACAGGGGAGACACAGATACGCAGTATTTT.

The chain is built from TRBV5-4 and TRBJ2-5; 9 nucleotides agree with TRBD1. The CDR3 totals 15 residues. Germline lookup yields CDR1 SGHNT and CDR2 YYREEE (reference sequence). V lost 4 bases to trimming and J lost 5 bases; unmatched junction nucleotides: 9. The CDR3, as DNA: TGTGCCAGCAGCCCTGGGGACAGGGTGGGGGAGACCCAGTACTTC. Amino acid sequence: CASSPGDRVGETQYF.

This rearrangement joins TRBV4-1 to TRBJ1-2; 7 bases match TRBD1. After removal of 3 bases from V and 8 bases from J, the junction contained 9 bases not matched to a gene. The V gene's germline CDR1 is MGHRA and CDR2 YSYEKL. This CDR3 has 14 amino acids. The CDR3 sequence: CASSHGQANWGYTF. The CDR3 DNA follows: TGCGCCAGCAGCCACGGACAGGCGAATTGGGGCTACACCTTC.

The chain combines TRBV5-1 with TRBJ2-2; no firm D call. Germline assignment: CDR1 SGHRS and CDR2 YFSETQ. Trimming took 1 base from V and 1 from J, leaving 5 bases between them. The CDR3 covers 14 residues. Here the CDR3 reads CASSLFGNTGELFF. The CDR3, as DNA: TGCGCCAGCAGCTTGTTCGGGAACACCGGGGAGCTGTTTTTT.

A single count supports this clone. The DNA for the CDR3 is TGCAGTGCTAGTATAGGACAGGGAGGACGCACTGAAGCTTTCTTT. Translated, it gives CSASIGQGGRTEAFF. The V gene is TRBV20-1, the J gene TRBJ1-1; 8 nucleotides agree with TRBD1. V was clipped by 3 bases and J by 4 bases; unmatched bases: 10. This CDR3 comprises 15 residues. Germline values: CDR1 DFQATT, CDR2 SNEGSKA (reference sequence).

This chain links TRBV20-1 with TRBJ1-1; D remains unclear. Trimming removed 5 bases at V and 5 bases at J, with 9 bases between. CDR1 DFQATT and CDR2 SNEGSKA come from the germline V gene (reference sequence). CDR3 length: 11 amino acids. In DNA form, the CDR3 reads TGCAGTGCTCCGTGGAGGACTGAAGCTTTCTTT. Translating gives CSAPWRTEAFF.

In regard to this clone: The same CDR3 also results from other DNA sequences found in this sample. This chain uses TRBV7-2 with TRBJ2-1, with TRBD2 matching 14 bases. Trimming took 6 bases from V and 5 from J; bases not matched to a gene: 3. The CDR3 contains 15 residues. The germline V gene encodes CDR1 SGHTA and CDR2 FQGNSA. This CDR3 is CASSSTSGGDNEQFF. The DNA for the CDR3 is TGTGCCAGCAGTTCGACTAGCGGGGGGGACAATGAGCAGTTCTTC.

V is TRBV19 and J is TRBJ1-1, with 11 bases fitting TRBD1. Per germline, CDR1 LNHDA and CDR2 SQIVND (reference sequence). The CDR3 is 16 amino acids. The junction had 6 bases not matched to a gene; V was cut back by 0 bases and J by 6 bases. This chain's CDR3 is CASSIDGTGGFAEAFF. CDR3 in DNA: TGTGCCAGTAGTATAGATGGGACAGGGGGTTTCGCTGAAGCTTTCTTT.